Listed below are T cell receptor beta chains from one sample, sequenced in a study of T-cell reconstitution after alpha-beta-depleted transplantation in children. Each CDR3 protein is one row after TCRdb ran MiXCR on the PCR reads. The data contain about 110,000 distinct CDR3 sequences, around 10% of them seen just once; the ten biggest clones take up under 40%. The material was PBMCs, obtained before TCRalphabeta/CD19-depleted stem cell transplant. These TCRs come from a boy aged 2-15 years with acute lymphoblastic leukemia, due to receive a stem cell transplant. Both conserved end residues are part of each CDR3. A D gene is named only where the DNA matches it firmly. Size is omitted from some rows. Given values are once, few, many or a class for expanded clones.

j_gene: TRBJ2-3; v_gene: TRBV20-1; d_gene: -; abundance: -; CDR3nt: TGCAGTGCACAGGGTGAAATGGCAGATACGCAGTATTTT; CDR3aa: CSAQGEMADTQYF
j_gene: TRBJ2-1; v_gene: TRBV29-1; d_gene: TRBD1; abundance: few; CDR3nt: TGCAGCGTTGCTCGGGACAGGGCATTTGGTGAGCAGTTCTTC; CDR3aa: CSVARDRAFGEQFF
j_gene: TRBJ2-1; v_gene: TRBV21-1; d_gene: -; abundance: few; CDR3nt: TGTGCCGAACATTACGCTAGCGGGAGTGGGAATGAGCAGTTCTTC; CDR3aa: CAEHYASGSGNEQFF
j_gene: TRBJ2-1; v_gene: TRBV27; d_gene: TRBD2; abundance: many; CDR3nt: TGTGCCAGCGGGAGTAGCGGGAGCTACAATGAGCAGTTCTTC; CDR3aa: CASGSSGSYNEQFF
j_gene: TRBJ2-1; v_gene: TRBV5-4; d_gene: -; abundance: -; CDR3nt: TGTGCCAGCAGCCCCGGACTACTTGTTTCGGATGAGCAGTTCTTC; CDR3aa: CASSPGLLVSDEQFF
j_gene: TRBJ2-7; v_gene: TRBV11-2; d_gene: TRBD1; abundance: few; CDR3nt: TGTGCCAGCATGGGGACAGGGCTCAGTTCCTACGAGCAGTACTTC; CDR3aa: CASMGTGLSSYEQYF
j_gene: TRBJ1-1; v_gene: TRBV19; d_gene: -; abundance: few; CDR3nt: TGTGCCAGTAGTATCATAAGACTGGGATTGACTGAAGCTTTCTTT; CDR3aa: CASSIIRLGLTEAFF
j_gene: TRBJ2-2; v_gene: TRBV12-3/TRBV12-4; d_gene: -; abundance: -; CDR3nt: TGTGCCAGCAGTACCAAGACGAAGAACACCGGGGAGCTGTTTTTT; CDR3aa: CASSTKTKNTGELFF
j_gene: TRBJ2-2; v_gene: TRBV6-1; d_gene: -; abundance: few; CDR3nt: TGTGCCAGCAGCCCTACCCCAGCGCCCACCGGGGAGCTGTTTTTT; CDR3aa: CASSPTPAPTGELFF
j_gene: TRBJ2-3; v_gene: TRBV3-1; d_gene: -; abundance: -; CDR3nt: TGTGCCAGCAGCCAAGGGCCGGCTAGGGGGACAGATACGCAGTATTTT; CDR3aa: CASSQGPARGTDTQYF
j_gene: TRBJ1-3; v_gene: TRBV5-1; d_gene: -; abundance: -; CDR3nt: TGCGCCAGCAGCTCGGACGGTACTGGAAACACCATATATTTT; CDR3aa: CASSSDGTGNTIYF
j_gene: TRBJ2-6; v_gene: TRBV20-1; d_gene: -; abundance: -; CDR3nt: TGCAGCGCCCCTTGGGGGATTCCCTCCGGGGCCAACGTCCTGACTTTC; CDR3aa: CSAPWGIPSGANVLTF
j_gene: TRBJ1-1; v_gene: TRBV20-1; d_gene: TRBD1; abundance: few; CDR3nt: TGCAGTGCTAGAGAGGCACAGGGGGCGGGCACTGAAGCTTTCTTT; CDR3aa: CSAREAQGAGTEAFF
j_gene: TRBJ1-1; v_gene: TRBV7-9; d_gene: -; abundance: -; CDR3nt: TGTGCCAGCAGGGTTTGGACTGAAGCTTTCTTT; CDR3aa: CASRVWTEAFF
j_gene: TRBJ2-1; v_gene: TRBV5-1; d_gene: TRBD2; abundance: -; CDR3nt: TGCGCCAGCAGCTTGTTTGCGGGAGCAGGCGAGCAGTTCTTC; CDR3aa: CASSLFAGAGEQFF